This TCR beta chain was identified in a study of tissue T cells after allogeneic stem cell transplantation. Produced via immunoSEQ multiplex PCR; TCRdb's table is partial and in-frame only. This table has about 1,200 clones, less than 85% appearing once. Source: skin, taken at autopsy. The TCR originated in a male patient of 60 years or more with steroid-refractory graft-versus-host disease after an allogeneic stem cell transplant. The T cells may come from the graft donor.

For the CDR3, the DNA is TGTGCCAGCAGCCACGCGACGGGATACGGCCGCACTGAAGCTTTCTTT. It encodes CASSHATGYGRTEAFF. The chain combines TRBV4-2 with TRBJ1-1; unclear D gene. The CDR3 totals 16 residues. Trimming removed 3 bases at V and 4 bases at J, with 18 bases between. Germline CDR1 is LGHNA and CDR2 is YNFKEQ.